Listed below are T cell receptor beta chains from one sample, sequenced in a study of technical replicates of blood from several donors. Profiled with immunoSEQ multiplex PCR; TCRdb holds only in-frame clones, not every one. The data hold around 83,000 clones, with approximately 92% observed a single time. Sequencing was performed on T cells isolated from PBMCs. These receptors were obtained from a human donor in good health. Some clones in this sample may be carry-over from other donors' samples. Each CDR3 is given with its conserved first and last residue. A D gene is named only where the DNA matches it firmly. Not every row has a clone size; where given, it reads once, few, many or a size class.

v_gene	j_gene	abundance	d_gene	len	CDR3nt	CDR3aa
TRBV19	TRBJ1-1	few	.	13	TGTGCCAGTAGTACGACAGAGAACACTGAAGCTTTCTTT	CASSTTENTEAFF
TRBV20-1	TRBJ2-3	.	.	11	TGCAGTGCTAGTCGGGCAGATACGCAGTATTTT	CSASRADTQYF
TRBV6-6	TRBJ2-2	.	TRBD1	16	TGTGCCAGCAGTTACTCGGACAGGGGGCATAGCGGGGAGCTGTTTTTT	CASSYSDRGHSGELFF
TRBV7-2	TRBJ2-5	.	TRBD2	15	TGTGCCAGCAGTTTTGGACTAGCGGGTCAAGAGACCCAGTACTTC	CASSFGLAGQETQYF
TRBV4-1	TRBJ2-4	.	TRBD2	15	TGCGCCAGCAGCCAAGGGTCTAGCGGGAAAAACATTCAGTACTTC	CASSQGSSGKNIQYF
TRBV5-6	TRBJ1-2	.	.	13	TGTGCCAGCAGTCGAGCAGCCACAGAGGGCTACACCTTC	CASSRAATEGYTF
TRBV5-1	TRBJ2-1	.	.	12	TGCGCCAGCAGCTACCACAGGGATGAGCAGTTCTTC	CASSYHRDEQFF
TRBV27	TRBJ2-1	.	.	13	TGTGCCAGCAGTTTATTACCTAGCGCTCAGCAGTTCTTC	CASSLLPSAQQFF
TRBV7-9	TRBJ2-1	once	TRBD2	18	TGTGCCAGCAGCCCGTTTACAACTAGCGGGAGCTCCTACAATGAGCAGTTCTTC	CASSPFTTSGSSYNEQFF
TRBV7-9	TRBJ2-6	.	.	16	TGTGCCAGCAGCTTTTTCCCCAGGGTGGGGGCCAACGTCCTGACTTTC	CASSFFPRVGANVLTF
TRBV11-2	TRBJ1-3	.	.	14	TGTGCCAGCAGCTTAGGAGGGTTAGGAAACACCATATATTTT	CASSLGGLGNTIYF
TRBV19	TRBJ2-3	.	.	14	TGTGCCAGTAGTCCGGGAAGATGGACAGATACGCAGTATTTT	CASSPGRWTDTQYF
TRBV5-6	TRBJ1-2	.	TRBD1	14	TGTGCCAGCAGCCCCCAGACAGGGAAAGGCGGCTACACCTTC	CASSPQTGKGGYTF
TRBV27	TRBJ2-4	.	.	14	TGTGCCAGCAGTTTTCACAGGGCGCAAGACATTCAGTACTTC	CASSFHRAQDIQYF
TRBV11-2	TRBJ2-7	.	.	13	TGTGCCAGCAGCTTTGGACAGAACTACGAGCAGTACTTC	CASSFGQNYEQYF
TRBV5-1	TRBJ1-4	.	TRBD1	15	TGCGCCAGCAGCTCTACAGGGGGCTGGAATGAAAAACTGTTTTTT	CASSSTGGWNEKLFF
TRBV6-1	TRBJ2-1	.	TRBD2	16	TGTGCCAGCAGTGGAAGGGGACTAGCGGGAGGCAATGAGCAGTTCTTC	CASSGRGLAGGNEQFF
TRBV5-5	TRBJ1-2	.	TRBD1	14	TGTGCCAGCAGTTATTGGACAGGGAACTATGGCTACACCTTC	CASSYWTGNYGYTF
TRBV28	TRBJ2-2	.	.	11	TGTGCCAGCGCCTTGAGCGGGGAGCTGTTTTTT	CASALSGELFF
TRBV4-1	TRBJ2-7	.	TRBD1	15	TGCGCCAGCAGCCATTCGACAGGGGATTGGTACGAGCAGTACTTC	CASSHSTGDWYEQYF
TRBV4-3	TRBJ1-3	.	TRBD1	13	TGCGCCAGCAGCCAGAGACAGGGGGACACCATATATTTT	CASSQRQGDTIYF
TRBV28	TRBJ1-1	.	TRBD1	14	TGTGCCAGCAAGGACAGGGCAACGAACACTGAAGCTTTCTTT	CASKDRATNTEAFF
TRBV12-5	TRBJ2-7	.	TRBD2	17	TGTGCTAGTGGCCTCGGACTAGCGGGCGCTACCTCCTACGAGCAGTACTTC	CASGLGLAGATSYEQYF
TRBV7-3	TRBJ2-2	.	.	16	TGTGCCAGCAGCTTGGGATTCAAAGGGGGGGCCGGGGAGCTGTTTTTT	CASSLGFKGGAGELFF
TRBV14	TRBJ2-7	.	TRBD2	21	TGTGCCAGCAGCCAAGATTGGAGAATTGGTCTAGCGGGAGGAAGTACCTTCGAGCAGTACTTC	CASSQDWRIGLAGGSTFEQYF
TRBV11-2	TRBJ2-7	.	.	11	TGTGCCAGCAGCTTAGGGGTCTCGTGGAGCTTC	CASSLGVSWSF
TRBV27	TRBJ2-3	once	TRBD2	14	TGTGCCAGCAGTTGGGCGGGAGCGGCAGATACGCAGTATTTT	CASSWAGAADTQYF
TRBV18	TRBJ2-1	.	.	13	TGTGCCAGCTCACTTGATACTAGCTACGAGCAGTTCTTC	CASSLDTSYEQFF
TRBV2	TRBJ1-1	.	.	12	TGTGCCAGCAGAACCTTTAACTTTGAAGCTTTCTTT	CASRTFNFEAFF
TRBV5-1	TRBJ1-1	.	.	14	TGCGCCAGCAGCGGCCAGGGTCCTGGCACTGAAGCTTTCTTT	CASSGQGPGTEAFF
TRBV5-1	TRBJ2-2	once	.	15	TGCGCCAGCAGCTTGCAACAGGGTTGGGCCGGGGAGCTGTTTTTT	CASSLQQGWAGELFF
TRBV10-3	TRBJ1-2	.	.	13	TGTGCCCTCGCCGCGGCAGGGCGAGATGGCTACACCTTC	CALAAAGRDGYTF
TRBV7-8	TRBJ1-1	once	.	14	TGTGCCAGCAGCTTCGGGGTTAGGAACACTGAAGCTTTCTTT	CASSFGVRNTEAFF
TRBV5-1	TRBJ1-1	.	.	14	TGCGCCAGCAGCCTCAGGGTCGGGAACACTGAAGCTTTCTTT	CASSLRVGNTEAFF
TRBV7-7	TRBJ2-5	.	TRBD2	12	TGTGCTAGCAGCCCAGCGGGGGAGACCCAGTACTTC	CASSPAGETQYF
TRBV7-9	TRBJ1-1	.	.	15	TGTGCCAGCAGCTTGGGGGCAAGCCAGGACACTGAAGCTTTCTTT	CASSLGASQDTEAFF
TRBV30	TRBJ2-7	.	TRBD2	14	TGTGCCTGGACTGGACTAGCGGGAAAATACGAGCAGTACTTC	CAWTGLAGKYEQYF
TRBV11-3	TRBJ2-5	.	TRBD2	15	TGTGCCAGCAGCTTCTCCGGGACTACCCAAGAGACCCAGTACTTC	CASSFSGTTQETQYF
TRBV19	TRBJ1-5	once	TRBD1	16	TGTGCCAGTAGTATCTTAGGGACAGGGATGAATCAGCCCCAGCATTTT	CASSILGTGMNQPQHF
TRBV7-3	TRBJ2-2	.	TRBD1	13	TGTGCCAGCAGCCCGACAGGGACCGGGGAGCTGTTTTTT	CASSPTGTGELFF
TRBV25-1	TRBJ1-2	.	.	14	TGTGCCAGCAGTGGAGTCACAGGGTTGTATGGCTACACCTTC	CASSGVTGLYGYTF
TRBV11-2	TRBJ2-3	.	.	15	TGTGCCAGCAGGCCTGAGTGGTATGGCACAGATACGCAGTATTTT	CASRPEWYGTDTQYF
TRBV7-8	TRBJ2-5	.	.	15	TGTGCCAGCAGCCAGACCGGGAGCTGGGCAGAGACCCAGTACTTC	CASSQTGSWAETQYF
TRBV19	TRBJ1-4	.	TRBD1	14	TGTGCCAGTAGACAGCAGGGGGCTGGTGAAAAACTGTTTTTT	CASRQQGAGEKLFF
TRBV11-2	TRBJ2-7	.	TRBD1	14	TGTGCCAGCAGCTTAGATGGGGACAGCTACGAGCAGTACTTC	CASSLDGDSYEQYF
TRBV28	TRBJ2-7	.	TRBD2	15	TGTGCCAGCAGTTTAAGAGCGGGAGTAACCTACGAGCAGTACTTC	CASSLRAGVTYEQYF
TRBV29-1	TRBJ2-1	.	TRBD2	13	TGCAGCGTTCTAGCGGCCACTTACAATGAGCAGTTCTTC	CSVLAATYNEQFF
TRBV28	TRBJ2-5	.	TRBD1	15	TGTGCCAGCAGTCGGCAACAGGGGGCCGGAGAGACCCAGTACTTC	CASSRQQGAGETQYF
TRBV10-3	TRBJ2-7	.	TRBD2	16	TGTGCCATCAGTGAGCTTAGCGGGAGTACCTCCTACGAGCAGTACTTC	CAISELSGSTSYEQYF
TRBV6-5	TRBJ1-1	.	TRBD1	13	TGTGCCAGCAGTTACTCAACAGGGGCAGAAGCTTTCTTT	CASSYSTGAEAFF
TRBV5-4	TRBJ2-1	.	.	13	TGTGCCAGCAGCTTGACCGGGTCCCATGAGCAGTTCTTC	CASSLTGSHEQFF
TRBV5-1	TRBJ2-5	.	TRBD2	16	TGCGCCAGCAGCTTAGGACTAGCGGGACAACAAGAGACCCAGTACTTC	CASSLGLAGQQETQYF
TRBV2	TRBJ1-2	.	.	13	TGTGCCAGCACCGGGACTTTCGGTTATGGCTACACCTTC	CASTGTFGYGYTF